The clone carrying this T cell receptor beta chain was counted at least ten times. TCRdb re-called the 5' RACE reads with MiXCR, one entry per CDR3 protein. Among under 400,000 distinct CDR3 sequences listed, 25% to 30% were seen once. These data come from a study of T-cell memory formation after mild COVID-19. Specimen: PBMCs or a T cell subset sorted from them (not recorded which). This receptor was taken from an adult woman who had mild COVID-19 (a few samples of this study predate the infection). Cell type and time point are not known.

The CDR3 region is CASSLMGQPQHF. In DNA form, the CDR3 reads TGTGCCAGCAGTTTAATGGGTCAGCCCCAGCATTTT. The chain uses TRBV12-3 or TRBV12-4 and TRBJ1-5; D remains ambiguous. V lost 2 bases, J lost 6 bases, and 5 bases lay in between. The CDR3 is 12 residues long.